This TCR beta chain was identified in a study of shared clonotypes between healthy human individuals. Within Nashville, Tennessee resided all donors, each a Caucasian adult. Trimming removed 4 bases from V and 0 bases from J, with 11 bases in between. Germline V gives CDR1 SGHNT, CDR2 YYREEE (reference sequence). There are 15 residues in the CDR3. Each subset's genomic DNA was split evenly across several immunoSEQ plates. Assay: immunoSEQ multiplex PCR; the TCRdb copy retains only in-frame clones and omits some. This table has some 1 million clones, around four fifths appearing once. Sequenced sample: memory CD4+ T cells sorted from blood. Subset in this sample: CD45RA-negative fraction. The source is a man aged 18-30 years in good health. The chain is built from TRBV5-4 and TRBJ1-3; no clear D gene. DNA of the CDR3: TGTGCCAGCAGCCCCACCCCCGTCTCTGGAAACACCATATATTTT. This gives the protein CASSPTPVSGNTIYF.